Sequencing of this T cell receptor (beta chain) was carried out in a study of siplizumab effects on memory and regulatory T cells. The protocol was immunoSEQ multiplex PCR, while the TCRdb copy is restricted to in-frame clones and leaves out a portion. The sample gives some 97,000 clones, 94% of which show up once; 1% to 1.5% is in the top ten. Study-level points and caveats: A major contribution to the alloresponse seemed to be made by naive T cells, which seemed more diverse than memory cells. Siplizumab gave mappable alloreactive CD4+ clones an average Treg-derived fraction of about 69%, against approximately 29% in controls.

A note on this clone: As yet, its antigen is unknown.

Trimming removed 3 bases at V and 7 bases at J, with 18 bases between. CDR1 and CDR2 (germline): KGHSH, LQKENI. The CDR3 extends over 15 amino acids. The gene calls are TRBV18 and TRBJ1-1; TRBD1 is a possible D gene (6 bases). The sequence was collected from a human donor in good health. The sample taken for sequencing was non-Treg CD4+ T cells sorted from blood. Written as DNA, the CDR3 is TGTGCCAGCTCACCGTCAGCTGGACAGAACCTTGAAGCTTTCTTT. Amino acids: CASSPSAGQNLEAFF.